This T cell receptor beta chain was identified during a study of vaccination and CD4 T cells after COVID-19. About this clonotype: Its target is not known.

The CDR3 covers 13 residues. The ends were cut back, 2 bases at V and 3 bases at J, with 8 bases in the middle. The germline V gene encodes CDR1 SGHVS and CDR2 FQNEAQ. At the Johns Hopkins FTIC core, DNA taken from cultured CD4+ T cells was sequenced by way of the Oncomine TCR Beta short-read assay. MiXCR, applied by TCRdb to the PCR reads, yields one record per CDR3 protein. The profile shows approximately 2,000 distinct CDR3 sequences, about half of them singletons. As to treatment: roughly nine-day PBMC culture with coronavirus spike peptide pools or control peptides (ViraFEST assay). TCRs were sequenced by ViraFEST after antigen-specific T cells had been expanded with peptide pools.

Sequencing used CD4+ T cells from blood, cultured in vitro, obtained after SARS-CoV-2 vaccination. The sequence was collected from a human donor who had recovered from COVID-19. The chain uses TRBV7-8 and TRBJ2-7, with D maybe TRBD2 (6 bases). For the CDR3, the DNA is TGTGCCAGCAGCTTACGGGGAGGCTACGAGCAGTACTTC. Protein product: CASSLRGGYEQYF.